This is a list of T cell receptor beta chains from one sample in a study of early T cells in non-severe SARS-CoV-2 infection. TCRdb fed the 5' RACE reads into MiXCR, producing one record per CDR3 protein. The sample includes approximately 77,000 distinct CDR3 sequences, around 12% of them seen just once. The specimen was whole blood, collected at baseline. Source of these receptors: an adult who was a healthcare worker with PCR-confirmed SARS-CoV-2 infection or an uninfected control (not recorded which). The donor label of this sample is uncertain. Both conserved end residues are part of each CDR3. Each record gives: clone size, V gene, D gene, J gene, CDR3 protein, CDR3 DNA. A D gene is named only where the DNA matches it firmly. Size is stated for part of the rows, as once, few or many counts, or as a class when the clone is expanded.

clone_size: few; v_call: TRBV7-2; d_call: -; j_call: TRBJ2-1; cdr3_aa: CASSSNNEQFF; cdr3_nt: TGTGCCAGCAGCTCTAACAATGAGCAGTTCTTC
clone_size: many; v_call: TRBV4-1; d_call: -; j_call: TRBJ2-5; cdr3_aa: CASSQGGSGGTQYF; cdr3_nt: TGCGCCAGCAGCCAAGGAGGGTCCGGGGGCACCCAGTACTTC
clone_size: few; v_call: TRBV6-2/TRBV6-3; d_call: -; j_call: TRBJ2-1; cdr3_aa: CASNQAGRVNEQFF; cdr3_nt: TGTGCCAGCAATCAAGCCGGGAGAGTCAATGAGCAGTTCTTC
clone_size: few; v_call: TRBV20-1; d_call: -; j_call: TRBJ2-3; cdr3_aa: CSAIGGAGDTQYF; cdr3_nt: TGCAGTGCTATTGGGGGGGCCGGGGATACGCAGTATTTT
clone_size: many; v_call: TRBV19; d_call: -; j_call: TRBJ2-7; cdr3_aa: CASSNSYEQYF; cdr3_nt: TGTGCCAGTAGTAACAGCTACGAGCAGTACTTC
clone_size: -; v_call: TRBV20-1; d_call: -; j_call: TRBJ1-1; cdr3_aa: CSAGNRVNTEAFF; cdr3_nt: TGCAGTGCCGGCAACCGAGTGAACACTGAAGCTTTCTTT
clone_size: -; v_call: TRBV5-1; d_call: -; j_call: TRBJ1-1; cdr3_aa: CASRTGNQNTEAFF; cdr3_nt: TGCGCCAGCAGGACCGGGAACCAGAACACTGAAGCTTTCTTT
clone_size: few; v_call: TRBV7-2; d_call: -; j_call: TRBJ1-1; cdr3_aa: CASSFQGLNTEAFF; cdr3_nt: TGTGCCAGCAGCTTCCAGGGATTGAACACTGAAGCTTTCTTT
clone_size: many; v_call: TRBV21-1; d_call: -; j_call: TRBJ2-5; cdr3_aa: CASSRGETQYF; cdr3_nt: TGTGCCAGCAGCAGGGGGGAGACCCAGTACTTC
clone_size: many; v_call: TRBV5-1; d_call: TRBD1; j_call: TRBJ1-5; cdr3_aa: CASSSGGAGQPQHF; cdr3_nt: TGCGCCAGCAGCTCAGGGGGCGCTGGACAGCCCCAGCATTTT
clone_size: -; v_call: TRBV7-9; d_call: -; j_call: TRBJ2-5; cdr3_aa: CASSQLFRGGETQYF; cdr3_nt: TGTGCCAGCAGCCAGCTCTTCAGGGGGGGAGAGACCCAGTACTTC
clone_size: few; v_call: TRBV7-3; d_call: -; j_call: TRBJ2-3; cdr3_aa: CASSLTGPGGTDTQYF; cdr3_nt: TGTGCCAGCAGCTTAACGGGCCCCGGGGGCACAGATACGCAGTATTTT
clone_size: many; v_call: TRBV5-8; d_call: -; j_call: TRBJ2-7; cdr3_aa: CASSAARPSGDF; cdr3_nt: TGTGCCAGCAGCGCCGCACGGCCCTCAGGAGACTTC
clone_size: -; v_call: TRBV18; d_call: TRBD1; j_call: TRBJ1-1; cdr3_aa: CASSLGQGDLGTEAFF; cdr3_nt: TGTGCCAGCTCATTAGGGCAGGGGGACCTCGGGACTGAAGCTTTCTTT
clone_size: few; v_call: TRBV12-3/TRBV12-4; d_call: -; j_call: TRBJ2-1; cdr3_aa: CASTPGGYNEQFF; cdr3_nt: TGTGCCAGCACCCCCGGGGGTTACAATGAGCAGTTCTTC
clone_size: many; v_call: TRBV18; d_call: -; j_call: TRBJ2-7; cdr3_aa: CASSPDQRSEQYF; cdr3_nt: TGTGCCAGCTCACCAGATCAGCGCTCCGAGCAGTACTTC
clone_size: few; v_call: TRBV11-2; d_call: TRBD1; j_call: TRBJ2-5; cdr3_aa: CASSLGQGAGETQYF; cdr3_nt: TGTGCCAGCAGCTTAGGACAGGGGGCAGGAGAGACCCAGTACTTC
clone_size: few; v_call: TRBV6-2/TRBV6-3; d_call: -; j_call: TRBJ1-1; cdr3_aa: CASSYYRAYPPEAFF; cdr3_nt: TGTGCCAGCAGTTACTACAGGGCCTATCCTCCTGAAGCTTTCTTT
clone_size: many; v_call: TRBV10-3; d_call: -; j_call: TRBJ1-5; cdr3_aa: CAISEHGSNQPQHF; cdr3_nt: TGTGCCATCAGTGAACACGGCAGCAATCAGCCCCAGCATTTT
clone_size: -; v_call: TRBV30; d_call: -; j_call: TRBJ1-4; cdr3_aa: CAWSEGRYRTGEKLFF; cdr3_nt: TGTGCCTGGAGTGAGGGTCGGTACAGAACGGGAGAAAAACTGTTTTTT
clone_size: many; v_call: TRBV4-1; d_call: -; j_call: TRBJ1-5; cdr3_aa: CASSGGELNQPQHF; cdr3_nt: TGCGCCAGTAGCGGGGGGGAACTCAATCAGCCCCAGCATTTT
clone_size: many; v_call: TRBV7-9; d_call: TRBD1; j_call: TRBJ1-2; cdr3_aa: CASSLTGEDYGYTF; cdr3_nt: TGTGCCAGCAGCTTAACAGGGGAGGACTATGGCTACACCTTC
clone_size: few; v_call: TRBV7-2; d_call: -; j_call: TRBJ2-7; cdr3_aa: CASSLELSRWGEQYF; cdr3_nt: TGTGCCAGCAGCTTAGAGTTGTCTAGATGGGGCGAGCAGTACTTC
clone_size: many; v_call: TRBV6-2/TRBV6-3; d_call: -; j_call: TRBJ2-1; cdr3_aa: CASSLDSNEQFF; cdr3_nt: TGTGCCAGCAGCCTGGACTCCAATGAGCAGTTCTTC
clone_size: few; v_call: TRBV7-9; d_call: -; j_call: TRBJ1-4; cdr3_aa: CASSLYVNEKLFF; cdr3_nt: TGTGCCAGCAGCTTATACGTAAATGAAAAACTGTTTTTT
clone_size: few; v_call: TRBV20-1; d_call: -; j_call: TRBJ1-2; cdr3_aa: CSGRGGTTTGYTF; cdr3_nt: TGCAGTGGTCGCGGAGGGACCACCACTGGCTACACCTTC
clone_size: few; v_call: TRBV27; d_call: -; j_call: TRBJ1-6; cdr3_aa: CASSLALLATGMNSPLHF; cdr3_nt: TGTGCCAGCAGTTTAGCCCTGCTTGCCACAGGGATGAATTCACCCCTCCACTTT
clone_size: -; v_call: TRBV4-1; d_call: -; j_call: TRBJ2-7; cdr3_aa: CASSQMAGPYEQYF; cdr3_nt: TGCGCCAGCAGCCAAATGGCCGGGCCCTACGAGCAGTACTTC
clone_size: -; v_call: TRBV6-5; d_call: TRBD2; j_call: TRBJ2-2; cdr3_aa: CASGLAVANTGELFF; cdr3_nt: TGTGCCAGTGGACTAGCGGTCGCGAACACCGGGGAGCTGTTTTTT
clone_size: -; v_call: TRBV6-6; d_call: TRBD2; j_call: TRBJ2-5; cdr3_aa: CASSPPLAGVIETQYF; cdr3_nt: TGTGCCAGCAGCCCCCCATTAGCGGGAGTAATCGAGACCCAGTACTTC
clone_size: -; v_call: TRBV2; d_call: -; j_call: TRBJ2-7; cdr3_aa: CATLRISSSYEQYF; cdr3_nt: TGTGCCACCCTCCGGATTTCGAGCTCCTACGAGCAGTACTTC
clone_size: few; v_call: TRBV6-2/TRBV6-3; d_call: -; j_call: TRBJ1-1; cdr3_aa: CASSRLRGNTEAFF; cdr3_nt: TGTGCCAGCAGTCGTCTTAGGGGGAACACTGAAGCTTTCTTT
clone_size: few; v_call: TRBV7-2; d_call: -; j_call: TRBJ2-1; cdr3_aa: CASSLTGLRGHPGLWNEQFF; cdr3_nt: TGTGCCAGCAGCCTAACCGGCCTCCGGGGACACCCCGGTTTGTGGAATGAGCAGTTCTTC
clone_size: -; v_call: TRBV7-9; d_call: -; j_call: TRBJ1-1; cdr3_aa: CASSTTTRGTEAFF; cdr3_nt: TGTGCCAGCAGTACAACGACGAGGGGCACTGAAGCTTTCTTT
clone_size: many; v_call: TRBV20-1; d_call: TRBD2; j_call: TRBJ2-7; cdr3_aa: CSAFLAGAWSYEQYF; cdr3_nt: TGCAGTGCTTTCCTAGCGGGAGCCTGGTCCTACGAGCAGTACTTC
clone_size: many; v_call: TRBV20-1; d_call: TRBD2; j_call: TRBJ2-3; cdr3_aa: CSAAIIAGDTDTQYF; cdr3_nt: TGCAGTGCCGCTATAATAGCGGGAGACACAGATACGCAGTATTTT
clone_size: -; v_call: TRBV20-1; d_call: TRBD2; j_call: TRBJ2-7; cdr3_aa: CSARDGGGRPSYEQYF; cdr3_nt: TGCAGTGCTAGAGACGGGGGAGGGAGGCCCTCCTACGAGCAGTACTTC
clone_size: once; v_call: TRBV12-2; d_call: -; j_call: TRBJ2-3; cdr3_aa: CASRLALYGTSTDTQYF; cdr3_nt: TGTGCAAGTCGCTTAGCGCTTTATGGGACTAGCACAGATACGCAGTATTTT
clone_size: many; v_call: TRBV4-1; d_call: TRBD1; j_call: TRBJ1-4; cdr3_aa: CASSQDWGQGGEKLFF; cdr3_nt: TGCGCCAGCAGCCAAGATTGGGGTCAGGGGGGGGAAAAACTGTTTTTT
clone_size: -; v_call: TRBV12-3/TRBV12-4; d_call: -; j_call: TRBJ2-5; cdr3_aa: CASSPQIQETQYF; cdr3_nt: TGTGCCAGCAGTCCCCAGATCCAAGAGACCCAGTACTTC
clone_size: few; v_call: TRBV7-6; d_call: -; j_call: TRBJ2-3; cdr3_aa: CASSNEDTSFTDTQYF; cdr3_nt: TGTGCCAGCAGCAATGAAGATACTAGCTTTACAGATACGCAGTATTTT
clone_size: few; v_call: TRBV11-2; d_call: TRBD1; j_call: TRBJ1-2; cdr3_aa: CASSWGQEGRYGYTF; cdr3_nt: TGTGCCAGCAGCTGGGGACAGGAGGGTCGCTATGGCTACACCTTC
clone_size: -; v_call: TRBV20-1; d_call: -; j_call: TRBJ2-7; cdr3_aa: CSARPRAAGYEQYF; cdr3_nt: TGCAGTGCTAGGCCTCGAGCAGCCGGCTACGAGCAGTACTTC
clone_size: few; v_call: TRBV4-3; d_call: -; j_call: TRBJ2-6; cdr3_aa: CASSLDSGANVLTF; cdr3_nt: TGCGCCAGCAGCTTAGACTCTGGGGCCAACGTCCTGACTTTC
clone_size: many; v_call: TRBV15; d_call: -; j_call: TRBJ1-1; cdr3_aa: CATSRGGGNTEAFF; cdr3_nt: TGTGCCACCAGCAGAGGTGGAGGGAACACTGAAGCTTTCTTT
clone_size: many; v_call: TRBV30; d_call: -; j_call: TRBJ1-3; cdr3_aa: CAWSHGQRRDTIYF; cdr3_nt: TGTGCCTGGAGCCATGGACAGCGGCGCGACACCATATATTTT
clone_size: -; v_call: TRBV7-2; d_call: -; j_call: TRBJ1-1; cdr3_aa: CASSSGYIAVNTEAFF; cdr3_nt: TGTGCCAGCAGCTCAGGCTATATCGCGGTGAACACTGAAGCTTTCTTT
clone_size: few; v_call: TRBV7-3; d_call: TRBD1; j_call: TRBJ2-1; cdr3_aa: CASSFDRGPYNEQFF; cdr3_nt: TGTGCCAGCAGCTTCGACAGGGGGCCCTACAATGAGCAGTTCTTC
clone_size: few; v_call: TRBV4-1; d_call: -; j_call: TRBJ1-2; cdr3_aa: CASSQVHEGSYGYTF; cdr3_nt: TGCGCCAGCAGCCAGGTCCATGAGGGCTCTTATGGCTACACCTTC
clone_size: -; v_call: TRBV5-6; d_call: -; j_call: TRBJ2-7; cdr3_aa: CASSSDISYEQYF; cdr3_nt: TGTGCCAGCAGCTCGGACATCTCCTACGAGCAGTACTTC
clone_size: few; v_call: TRBV12-3/TRBV12-4; d_call: TRBD1; j_call: TRBJ2-1; cdr3_aa: CASHLPGGSYNEQFF; cdr3_nt: TGTGCCAGCCACCTACCAGGGGGCTCCTACAATGAGCAGTTCTTC
clone_size: -; v_call: TRBV29-1; d_call: TRBD2; j_call: TRBJ2-5; cdr3_aa: CSAVPGGETQYF; cdr3_nt: TGCAGCGCTGTCCCCGGGGGGGAGACCCAGTACTTC
clone_size: many; v_call: TRBV12-3/TRBV12-4; d_call: TRBD2; j_call: TRBJ2-5; cdr3_aa: CASSLAGGRETQYF; cdr3_nt: TGTGCCAGCAGTCTAGCGGGAGGACGTGAGACCCAGTACTTC
clone_size: many; v_call: TRBV4-1; d_call: -; j_call: TRBJ2-1; cdr3_aa: CASSQPSSYNEQFF; cdr3_nt: TGCGCCAGCAGTCAACCTTCCTCCTACAATGAGCAGTTCTTC
clone_size: -; v_call: TRBV10-1; d_call: -; j_call: TRBJ2-7; cdr3_aa: CASSPAFGGRGYEQYF; cdr3_nt: TGCGCCAGCAGCCCCGCCTTCGGTGGGAGAGGATACGAGCAGTACTTC
clone_size: few; v_call: TRBV7-8; d_call: -; j_call: TRBJ2-3; cdr3_aa: CASRSLRTATSTDTQYF; cdr3_nt: TGTGCCAGCAGAAGTTTAAGGACAGCTACTAGCACAGATACGCAGTATTTT
clone_size: -; v_call: TRBV4-2; d_call: -; j_call: TRBJ2-3; cdr3_aa: CASSQATLSTDTQYF; cdr3_nt: TGTGCCAGCAGCCAAGCCACCTTATCCACAGATACGCAGTATTTT
clone_size: once; v_call: TRBV29-1; d_call: -; j_call: TRBJ1-6; cdr3_aa: CSVRTLRDSPLHF; cdr3_nt: TGCAGCGTCCGGACCTTAAGGGATTCACCCCTCCACTTT
clone_size: many; v_call: TRBV7-8; d_call: TRBD2; j_call: TRBJ2-1; cdr3_aa: CASSFIAGARFF; cdr3_nt: TGTGCCAGCAGCTTCATAGCGGGGGCCAGGTTCTTC